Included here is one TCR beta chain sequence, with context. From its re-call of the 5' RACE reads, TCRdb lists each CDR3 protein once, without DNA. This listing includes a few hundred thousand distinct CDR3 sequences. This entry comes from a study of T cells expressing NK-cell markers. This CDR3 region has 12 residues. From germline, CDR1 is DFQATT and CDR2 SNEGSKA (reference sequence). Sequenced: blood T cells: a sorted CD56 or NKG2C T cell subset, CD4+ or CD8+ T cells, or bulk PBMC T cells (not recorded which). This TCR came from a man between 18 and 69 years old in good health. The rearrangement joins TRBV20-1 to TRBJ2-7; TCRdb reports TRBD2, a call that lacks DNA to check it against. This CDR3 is CSAPSNGYEQYF.